This T cell receptor beta chain was observed in a study of blood T cell repertoires in COVID-19. From germline, CDR1 is SGHDT and CDR2 YYEEEE. The CDR3 covers 15 residues. V shed 3 bases, J shed 5 bases, and the junction held 8 bases outside the gene matches. The repertoire was sequenced with immunoSEQ multiplex PCR; TCRdb's copy has only in-frame clones and lacks some. The sample records roughly 290,000 clones, 85% to 90% being singletons. This TCR was recovered from a man aged 25 to 45 with acute or convalescent COVID-19. The gene calls are TRBV5-6 and TRBJ2-1; 7 nucleotides agree with TRBD1. The sequencing sample was made of peripheral blood. This CDR3 reads CASSYRDRPNNEQFF. CDR3 in DNA: TGTGCCAGCAGCTACCGGGACAGACCAAACAATGAGCAGTTCTTC. The full variable domain, completed using reference TRBV5-6 and TRBJ2-1, is DAGVTQSPTHLIKTRGQQVTLRCSPKSGHDTVSWYQQALGQGPQFIFQYYEEEERQRGNFPDRFSGHQFPNYSSELNVNALLLGDSALYLCASSYRDRPNNEQFFGPGTRLTVL.